This T cell receptor (beta chain) was recorded in a study of response to subunit inactivated influenza vaccine. General study results and limits: With each seasonal influenza vaccination, the authors suggested, few new T cells are recruited.

This clonotype has a count of ten or more. Its cognate antigen is unknown. V was clipped by 2 bases and J by 1 base, with 5 bases between them. The CDR3 has 14 residues. The germline V gene encodes CDR1 KGHSH and CDR2 LQKENI. TCRdb called the RT-PCR reads again in MiXCR, with one record for every CDR3 protein. This sample has around 580,000 distinct CDR3 sequences, with 12% to 15% found just once. The chain carries TRBV18 and TRBJ2-2, with unresolved D. The sequenced sample was PBMCs from blood, obtained roughly 12 days after vaccination. This sequence was found in a man over 45 who received an inactivated influenza vaccine. The CDR3 bases are TGTGCCAGCTCACCAAACCGGAACACCGGGGAGCTGTTTTTT. It yields the protein CASSPNRNTGELFF.